This record looks at one T cell receptor beta chain sequence and its context. Its antigen remains unknown. A second roughly 6 to 12 cycle PCR used barcoded and J-beta primers. One entry per CDR3 protein results from TCRdb running MiXCR on the 5' RACE reads. This repertoire shows some 1.5 million distinct CDR3 sequences, under 30% found once; its top ten account for roughly 8%. The CDR3 extends over 15 amino acids. V was pared by 1 base and J by 8 bases, with 15 bases between. CDR1 and CDR2 from the germline V gene are KGHSH and LQKENI. This entry belongs to a study of blood T cells in healthy people across ages. The study's findings and limits: Conclusively comparing naive with antigen-experienced cells was impossible with unsorted PBMCs.

Input material: blood. The J gene is TRBJ2-1, the V gene TRBV18; D not certain. The origin of this receptor is a woman in her thirties in good health. The CDR3 loop reads CASSPLGFEADEQFF. The DNA for the CDR3 is TGTGCCAGCTCACCACTTGGTTTTGAAGCCGATGAGCAGTTCTTC.